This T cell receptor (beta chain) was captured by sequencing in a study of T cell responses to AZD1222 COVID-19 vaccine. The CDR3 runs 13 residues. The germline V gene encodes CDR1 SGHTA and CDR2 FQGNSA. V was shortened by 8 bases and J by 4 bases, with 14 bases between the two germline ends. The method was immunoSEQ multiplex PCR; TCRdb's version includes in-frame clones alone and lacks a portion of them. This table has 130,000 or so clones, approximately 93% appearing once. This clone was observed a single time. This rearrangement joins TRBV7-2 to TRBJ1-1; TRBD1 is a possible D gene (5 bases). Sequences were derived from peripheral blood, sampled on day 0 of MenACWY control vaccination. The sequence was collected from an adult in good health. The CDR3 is CASEPGGVTEAFF. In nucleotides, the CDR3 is TGTGCCAGCGAACCGGGGGGGGTCACTGAAGCTTTCTTT.